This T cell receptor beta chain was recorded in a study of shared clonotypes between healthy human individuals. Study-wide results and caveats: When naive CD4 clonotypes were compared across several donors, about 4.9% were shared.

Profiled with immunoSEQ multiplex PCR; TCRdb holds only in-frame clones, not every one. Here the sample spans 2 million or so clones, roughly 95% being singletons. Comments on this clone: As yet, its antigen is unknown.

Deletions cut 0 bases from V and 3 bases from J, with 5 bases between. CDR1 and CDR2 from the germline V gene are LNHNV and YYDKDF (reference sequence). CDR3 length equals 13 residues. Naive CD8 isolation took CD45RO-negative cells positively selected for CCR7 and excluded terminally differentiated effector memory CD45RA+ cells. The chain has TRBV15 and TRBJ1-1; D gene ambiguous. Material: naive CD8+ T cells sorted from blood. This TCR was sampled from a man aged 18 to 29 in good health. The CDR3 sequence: CATSREIDTEAFF. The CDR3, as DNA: TGTGCCACCAGCAGAGAAATCGACACTGAAGCTTTCTTT.